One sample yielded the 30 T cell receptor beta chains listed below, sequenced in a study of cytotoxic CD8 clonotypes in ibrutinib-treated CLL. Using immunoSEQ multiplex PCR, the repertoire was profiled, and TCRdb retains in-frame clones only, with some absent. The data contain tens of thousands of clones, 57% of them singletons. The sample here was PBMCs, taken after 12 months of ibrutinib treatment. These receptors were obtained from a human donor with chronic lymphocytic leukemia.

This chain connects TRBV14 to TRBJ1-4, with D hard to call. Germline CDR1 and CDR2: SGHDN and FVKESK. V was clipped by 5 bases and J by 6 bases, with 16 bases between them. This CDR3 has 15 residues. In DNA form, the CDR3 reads TGTGCCAGCAGCGAAAGGTTAGGGTTTGATGAAAAACTGTTTTTT. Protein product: CASSERLGFDEKLFF.

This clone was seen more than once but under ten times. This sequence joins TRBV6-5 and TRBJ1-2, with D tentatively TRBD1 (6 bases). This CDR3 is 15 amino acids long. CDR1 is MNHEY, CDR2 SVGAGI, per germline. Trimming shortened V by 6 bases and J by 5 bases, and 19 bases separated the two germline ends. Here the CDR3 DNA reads TGTGCCAGCAGACTTTCTCTCGGGACATTATATGGCTACACCTTC. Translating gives CASRLSLGTLYGYTF.

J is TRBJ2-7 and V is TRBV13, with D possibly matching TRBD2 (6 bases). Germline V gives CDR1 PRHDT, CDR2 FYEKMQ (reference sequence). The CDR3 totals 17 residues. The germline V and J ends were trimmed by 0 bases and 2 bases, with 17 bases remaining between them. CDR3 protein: CASSLGKAGPNPYEQYF. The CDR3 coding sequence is TGTGCCAGCAGCTTAGGTAAGGCGGGACCCAACCCCTACGAGCAGTACTTC.

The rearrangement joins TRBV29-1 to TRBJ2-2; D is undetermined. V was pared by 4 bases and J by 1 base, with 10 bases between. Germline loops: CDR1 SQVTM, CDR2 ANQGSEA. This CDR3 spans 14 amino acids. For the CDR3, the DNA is TGCAGCGTTGCATCCAGGAGGAACACCGGGGAGCTGTTTTTT. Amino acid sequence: CSVASRRNTGELFF.

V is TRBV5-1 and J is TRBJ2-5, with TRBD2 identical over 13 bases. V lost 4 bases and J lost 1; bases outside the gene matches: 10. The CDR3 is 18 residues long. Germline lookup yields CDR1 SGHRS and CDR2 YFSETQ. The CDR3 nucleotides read TGCGCCAGCAGCCTCCTCGGGACTAGCGGGATTTCCCAAGAGACCCAGTACTTC. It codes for CASSLLGTSGISQETQYF. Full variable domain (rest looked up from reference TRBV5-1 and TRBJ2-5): KAGVTQTPRYLIKTRGQQVTLSCSPISGHRSVSWYQQTPGQGLQFLFEYFSETQRNKGNFPGRFSGRQFSNSRSEMNVSTLELGDSALYLCASSLLGTSGISQETQYFGPGTRLLVL.

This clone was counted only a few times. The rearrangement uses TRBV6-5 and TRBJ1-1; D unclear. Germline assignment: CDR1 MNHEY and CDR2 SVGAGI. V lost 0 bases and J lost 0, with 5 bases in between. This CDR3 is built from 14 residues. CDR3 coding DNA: TGTGCCAGCAGTTACTCGACCCTGAACACTGAAGCTTTCTTT. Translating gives CASSYSTLNTEAFF.

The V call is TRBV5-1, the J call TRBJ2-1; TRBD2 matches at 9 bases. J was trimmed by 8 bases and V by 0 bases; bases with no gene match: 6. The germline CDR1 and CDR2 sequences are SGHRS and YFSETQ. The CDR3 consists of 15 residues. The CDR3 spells CASSLVAGGSDEQFF. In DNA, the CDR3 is TGCGCCAGCAGCTTGGTCGCGGGAGGGAGCGATGAGCAGTTCTTC.

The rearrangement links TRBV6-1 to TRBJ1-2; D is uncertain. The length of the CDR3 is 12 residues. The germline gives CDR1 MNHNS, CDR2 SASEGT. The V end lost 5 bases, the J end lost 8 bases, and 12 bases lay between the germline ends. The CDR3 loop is CASSPRTFGYTF. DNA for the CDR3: TGTGCCAGCAGTCCCCGGACGTTCGGCTACACCTTC.

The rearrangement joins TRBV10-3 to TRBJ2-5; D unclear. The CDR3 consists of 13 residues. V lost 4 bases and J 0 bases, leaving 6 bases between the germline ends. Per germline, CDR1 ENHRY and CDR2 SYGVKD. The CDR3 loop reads CAISARDQETQYF. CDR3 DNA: TGTGCCATCAGTGCTCGGGACCAAGAGACCCAGTACTTC.

This CDR3 is CASSLFGGRETQYF. CDR3 in DNA: TGTGCCAGCAGTTTATTCGGGGGGAGAGAGACCCAGTACTTC. This sequence joins TRBV27 and TRBJ2-5; 7 bases map to TRBD2. The CDR3 is made up of 14 amino acids. Germline values: CDR1 MNHEY, CDR2 SMNVEV (reference sequence). The ends lost 1 base at V and 4 bases at J; junction bases unmatched: 3.

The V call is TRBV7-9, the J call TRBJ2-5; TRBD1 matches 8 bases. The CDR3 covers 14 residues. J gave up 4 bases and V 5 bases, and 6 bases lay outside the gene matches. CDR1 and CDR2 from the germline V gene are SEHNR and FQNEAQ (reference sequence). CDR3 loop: CASSVGDRSETQYF. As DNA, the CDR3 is TGTGCCAGCAGCGTCGGGGACAGGTCAGAGACCCAGTACTTC.

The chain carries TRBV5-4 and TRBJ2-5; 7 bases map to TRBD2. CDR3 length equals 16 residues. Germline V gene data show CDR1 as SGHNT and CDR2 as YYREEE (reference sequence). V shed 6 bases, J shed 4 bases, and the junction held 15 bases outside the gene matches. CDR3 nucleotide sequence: TGTGCCAGCACCGCCCGGGGGGTGGGAGGCATAGAGACCCAGTACTTC. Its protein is CASTARGVGGIETQYF.

The CDR3 region has the DNA TGCGCCAGCAGCTCCAAGGGTTACAGGGACACTGAAGCTTTCTTT. It codes for CASSSKGYRDTEAFF. This chain links TRBV4-1 with TRBJ1-1; D might be TRBD1 (6 bases). Germline V CDR1 and CDR2: MGHRA, YSYEKL. CDR3 size: 15 residues. The V gene lost 5 bases and the J gene lost 3 bases, with 16 bases spanning the gap.

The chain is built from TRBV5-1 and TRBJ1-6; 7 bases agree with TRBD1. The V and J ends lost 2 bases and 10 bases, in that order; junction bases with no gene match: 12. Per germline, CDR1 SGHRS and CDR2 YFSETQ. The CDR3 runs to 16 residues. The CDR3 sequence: CASSFPKDRSESPLHF. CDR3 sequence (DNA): TGCGCCAGCAGCTTTCCTAAGGACAGGTCGGAATCACCCCTCCACTTT. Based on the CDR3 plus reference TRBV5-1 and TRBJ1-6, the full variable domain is KAGVTQTPRYLIKTRGQQVTLSCSPISGHRSVSWYQQTPGQGLQFLFEYFSETQRNKGNFPGRFSGRQFSNSRSEMNVSTLELGDSALYLCASSFPKDRSESPLHFGNGTRLTVT.

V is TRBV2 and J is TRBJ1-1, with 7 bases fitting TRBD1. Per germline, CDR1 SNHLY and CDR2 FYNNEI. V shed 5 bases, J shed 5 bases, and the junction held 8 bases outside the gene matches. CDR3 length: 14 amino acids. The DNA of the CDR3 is TGTGCCAGCAGTCTAAGGGGGCGCTTGACTGAAGCTTTCTTT. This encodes CASSLRGRLTEAFF. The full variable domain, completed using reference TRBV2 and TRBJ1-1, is EPEVTQTPSHQVTQMGQEVILRCVPISNHLYFYWYRQILGQKVEFLVSFYNNEISEKSEIFDDQFSVERPDGSNFTLKIRSTKLEDSAMYFCASSLRGRLTEAFFGQGTRLTVV.

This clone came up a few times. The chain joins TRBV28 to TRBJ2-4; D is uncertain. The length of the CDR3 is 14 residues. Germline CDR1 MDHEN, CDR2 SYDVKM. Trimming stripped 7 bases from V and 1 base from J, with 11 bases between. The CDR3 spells CASTPHQAKNIQYF. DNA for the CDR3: TGTGCCAGCACCCCGCACCAGGCCAAAAACATTCAGTACTTC.

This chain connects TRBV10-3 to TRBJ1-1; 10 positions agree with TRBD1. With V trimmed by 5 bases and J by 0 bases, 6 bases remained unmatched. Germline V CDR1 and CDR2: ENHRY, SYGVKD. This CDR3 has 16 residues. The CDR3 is CAISLTGGLVNTEAFF. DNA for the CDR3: TGTGCCATCAGTCTGACAGGGGGCTTGGTGAACACTGAAGCTTTCTTT.

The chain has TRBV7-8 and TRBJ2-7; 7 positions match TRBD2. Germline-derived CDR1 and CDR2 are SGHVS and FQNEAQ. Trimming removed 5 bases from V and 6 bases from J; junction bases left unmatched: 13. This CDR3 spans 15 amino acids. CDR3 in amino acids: CASSPLARDYSEQYF. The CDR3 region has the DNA TGTGCCAGCAGCCCCCTCGCCAGGGACTATTCCGAGCAGTACTTC.

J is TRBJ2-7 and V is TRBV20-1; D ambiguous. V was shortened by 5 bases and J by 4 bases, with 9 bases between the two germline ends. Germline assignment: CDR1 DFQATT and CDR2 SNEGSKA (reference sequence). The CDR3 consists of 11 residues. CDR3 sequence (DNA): TGCAGTGCTCCATTTGGGTACGAGCAGTACTTC. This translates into CSAPFGYEQYF.

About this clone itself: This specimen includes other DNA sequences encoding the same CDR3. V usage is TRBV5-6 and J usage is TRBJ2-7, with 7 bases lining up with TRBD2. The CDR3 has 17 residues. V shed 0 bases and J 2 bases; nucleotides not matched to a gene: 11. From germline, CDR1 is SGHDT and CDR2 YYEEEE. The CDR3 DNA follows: TGTGCCAGCAGCTTGGGACTTGCGGGAGAGGGACCCTACGAGCAGTACTTC. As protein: CASSLGLAGEGPYEQYF.

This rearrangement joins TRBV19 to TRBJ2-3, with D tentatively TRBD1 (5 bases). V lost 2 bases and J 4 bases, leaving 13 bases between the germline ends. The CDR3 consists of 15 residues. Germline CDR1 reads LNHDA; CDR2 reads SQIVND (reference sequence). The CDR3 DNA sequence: TGTGCCAGTAGTATATCCAGGGTAAAATCAGATACGCAGTATTTT. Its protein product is CASSISRVKSDTQYF. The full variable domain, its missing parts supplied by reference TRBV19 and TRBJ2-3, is DGGITQSPKYLFRKEGQNVTLSCEQNLNHDAMYWYRQDPGQGLRLIYYSQIVNDFQKGDIAEGYSVSREKKESFPLTVTSAQKNPTAFYLCASSISRVKSDTQYFGPGTRLTVL.

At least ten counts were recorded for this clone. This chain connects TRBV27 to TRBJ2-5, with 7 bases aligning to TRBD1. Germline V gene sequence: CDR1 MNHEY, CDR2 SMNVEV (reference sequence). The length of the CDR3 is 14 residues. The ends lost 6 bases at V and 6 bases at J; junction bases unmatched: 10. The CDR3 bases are TGTGCCAGCAGCCCCTTTAGGACAGGAAAGACCCAGTACTTC. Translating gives CASSPFRTGKTQYF.

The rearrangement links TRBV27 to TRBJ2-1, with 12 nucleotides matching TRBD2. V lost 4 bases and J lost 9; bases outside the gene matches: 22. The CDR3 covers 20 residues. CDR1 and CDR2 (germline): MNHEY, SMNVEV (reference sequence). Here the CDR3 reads CASSSQRGLTSSGRAAEQFF. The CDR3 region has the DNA TGTGCCAGCAGTTCACAAAGAGGCCTAACCTCTAGCGGGAGGGCCGCTGAGCAGTTCTTC.

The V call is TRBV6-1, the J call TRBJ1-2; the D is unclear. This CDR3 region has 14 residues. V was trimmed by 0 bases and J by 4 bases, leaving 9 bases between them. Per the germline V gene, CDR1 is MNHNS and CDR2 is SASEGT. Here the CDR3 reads CASSEAPTGYGYTF. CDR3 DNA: TGTGCCAGCAGTGAAGCCCCCACGGGCTATGGCTACACCTTC.

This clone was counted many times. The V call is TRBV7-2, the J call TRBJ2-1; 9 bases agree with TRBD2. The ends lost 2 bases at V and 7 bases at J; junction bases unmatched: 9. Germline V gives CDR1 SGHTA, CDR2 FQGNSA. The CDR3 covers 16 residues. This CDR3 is CASSLFSGRRVNEQFF. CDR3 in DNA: TGTGCCAGCAGCTTATTTAGCGGGAGAAGGGTAAATGAGCAGTTCTTC. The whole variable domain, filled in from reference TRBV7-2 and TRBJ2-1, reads GAGVSQSPSNKVTEKGKDVELRCDPISGHTALYWYRQSLGQGLEFLIYFQGNSAPDKSGLPSDRFSAERTGGSVSTLTIQRTQQEDSAVYLCASSLFSGRRVNEQFFGPGTRLTVL.

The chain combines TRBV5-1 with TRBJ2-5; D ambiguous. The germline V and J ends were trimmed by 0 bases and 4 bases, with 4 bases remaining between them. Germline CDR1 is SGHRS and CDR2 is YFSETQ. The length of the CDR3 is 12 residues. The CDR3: CASSLALETQYF. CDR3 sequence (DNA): TGCGCCAGCAGCTTGGCGTTAGAGACCCAGTACTTC.

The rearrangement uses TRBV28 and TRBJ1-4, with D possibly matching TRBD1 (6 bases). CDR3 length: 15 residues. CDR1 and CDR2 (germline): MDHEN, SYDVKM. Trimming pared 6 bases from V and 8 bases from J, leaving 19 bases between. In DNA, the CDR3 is TGTGCCAGCAGGGGGGCCGGCCCCTGGTGGGAAAAACTGTTTTTT. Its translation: CASRGAGPWWEKLFF.

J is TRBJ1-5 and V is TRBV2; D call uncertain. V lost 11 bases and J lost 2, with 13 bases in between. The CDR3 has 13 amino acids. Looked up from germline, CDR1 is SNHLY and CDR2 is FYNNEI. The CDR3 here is CACSIDGNQPQHF. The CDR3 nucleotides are TGTGCCTGTTCAATTGACGGCAATCAGCCCCAGCATTTT.

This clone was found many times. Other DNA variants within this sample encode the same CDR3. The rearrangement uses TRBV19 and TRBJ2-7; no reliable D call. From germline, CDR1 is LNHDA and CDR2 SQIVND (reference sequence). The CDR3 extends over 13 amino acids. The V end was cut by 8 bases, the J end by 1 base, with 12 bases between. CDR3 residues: CASSADRSYEQYF. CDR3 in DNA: TGTGCCAGTTCCGCGGACCGATCCTACGAGCAGTACTTC.

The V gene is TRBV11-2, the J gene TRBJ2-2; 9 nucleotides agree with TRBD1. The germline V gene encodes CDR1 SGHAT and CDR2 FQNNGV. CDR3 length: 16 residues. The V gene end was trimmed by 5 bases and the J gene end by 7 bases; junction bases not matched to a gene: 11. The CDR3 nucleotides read TGTGCCAGCAGCCTTGGGACAGGGACGAGGGGCGGGGAGCTGTTTTTT. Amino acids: CASSLGTGTRGGELFF.